The source of this T cell receptor (beta chain) is a study of tumor-infiltrating lymphocytes in localized non-small cell lung cancer. Turning to the study itself: Patients included smokers and never-smokers with various histologies, some sampled after neoadjuvant chemotherapy. Each patient gave resected tumor and non-adjacent uninvolved lung tissue.

Comments on this clone: The target antigen is unknown.

Trimming shortened V by 8 bases and J by 0 bases, and 13 bases separated the two germline ends. From germline, CDR1 is MDHEN and CDR2 SYDVKM. CDR3 length: 14 amino acids. The table came from immunoSEQ multiplex PCR; TCRdb's copy has only in-frame clones and leaves some out. The sample gives some 5,500 clones, around 65% of which show up once; 13% to 15% is in the top ten. Study-wide results and caveats: Available tissue quantity limited TCR sequencing to a patient subset.

The specimen was uninvolved lung tissue not adjacent to the tumor. The chain is built from TRBV28 and TRBJ1-2; D possibly corresponds to TRBD1 (6 bases). The receptor was isolated from a human donor with non-small cell lung cancer. This CDR3 reads CASLRGGANYGYTF. Written as DNA, the CDR3 is TGTGCCAGCCTGAGGGGGGGAGCTAACTATGGCTACACCTTC.